What follows describes a single T cell receptor beta chain. This entry is derived from a study of CD8 T cells in Susac syndrome. The germline V gene encodes CDR1 SGDLS and CDR2 YYNGEE. V shed 5 bases and J shed 2 bases, with 14 bases lying between them. The CDR3 has 14 amino acids. With random hexamers, roughly 0.45 to 1 ug RNA was reverse transcribed. TCRdb analysed the immunoSEQ multiplex PCR reads with MiXCR anew, one entry per CDR3 protein. The data hold more than 85,000 distinct CDR3 sequences, with 90% to 96% observed a single time. The source material was CD4+ T cells from PBMCs. The rearrangement uses TRBV9 and TRBJ2-7; tentatively, D is TRBD1 or TRBD2 (7 bases each). This TCR came from a human donor in good health. The CDR3 spells CASSAGDRTYEQYF. Here the CDR3 DNA reads TGTGCCAGCAGTGCGGGGGACAGAACCTACGAGCAGTACTTC.